These 20 T cell receptor beta chains came from one sample sequenced in a study of blood T cell repertoires in COVID-19. Assay used: immunoSEQ multiplex PCR; TCRdb lists only in-frame clones, some missing. The table lists some 110,000 clones, 70% to 75% of them singletons, with roughly 0.86% in the top ten. Sequencing input: peripheral blood. All receptors come from a human donor with acute or convalescent COVID-19. The donor label of this sample is uncertain.

This chain connects TRBV7-2 to TRBJ2-2; 10 bases are shared with TRBD2. Germline CDR1 SGHTA, CDR2 FQGNSA. Trimming at V came to 1 base and at J to 6 bases, leaving 5 bases not matched to a gene. The CDR3 has 16 amino acids. The CDR3 loop is CASSLVWSGGAGELFF. The CDR3 DNA is TGTGCCAGCAGCTTAGTGTGGAGCGGGGGGGCCGGGGAGCTGTTTTTT.

The chain combines TRBV4-1 with TRBJ2-5, with 10 bases that match TRBD1. V lost 1 base, J lost 5 bases, and 7 bases stayed unmatched. The CDR3 covers 16 residues. Germline lookup yields CDR1 MGHRA and CDR2 YSYEKL. CDR3: CASSQVPGQGLETQYF. The CDR3 DNA reads TGCGCCAGCAGCCAAGTACCGGGACAGGGGCTCGAGACCCAGTACTTC.

The CDR3 coding sequence is TGTGCCACCAGCAGAGGGACAGATAATCAGCCCCAGCATTTT. This translates into CATSRGTDNQPQHF. The gene calls are TRBV15 and TRBJ1-5; D may be TRBD1 (6 bases). Germline lookup yields CDR1 LNHNV and CDR2 YYDKDF (reference sequence). CDR3 length equals 14 residues. V was trimmed by 1 base and J by 4 bases, leaving 8 bases between them.

CDR3 sequence: CASSPQGGNTEAFF. Here the CDR3 DNA reads TGTGCCAGTAGTCCTCAGGGTGGAAACACTGAAGCTTTCTTT. This sequence joins TRBV19 and TRBJ1-1, with a possible D match to TRBD1 (5 bases). The CDR3 is 14 residues long. Germline CDR1 is LNHDA and CDR2 is SQIVND (reference sequence). V was cut by 5 bases and J by 2 bases, with 12 bases left in between. Variable domain in full (rest from reference TRBV19 and TRBJ1-1): DGGITQSPKYLFRKEGQNVTLSCEQNLNHDAMYWYRQDPGQGLRLIYYSQIVNDFQKGDIAEGYSVSREKKESFPLTVTSAQKNPTAFYLCASSPQGGNTEAFFGQGTRLTVV.

This rearrangement joins TRBV2 to TRBJ1-2; D perhaps matches TRBD1 (5 bases). Germline-derived CDR1 and CDR2 are SNHLY and FYNNEI. The CDR3 has 14 amino acids. V lost 9 bases and J lost 4, with 18 bases in between. CDR3 nucleotide sequence: TGTGCCAGTACCTCACGGGCAGGGATCTATGGCTACACCTTC. Translating it yields CASTSRAGIYGYTF.

The chain employs TRBV28 and TRBJ1-4; no reliable D call. The V gene's germline CDR1 is MDHEN and CDR2 SYDVKM. Trimming stripped 5 bases from V and 0 bases from J, with 13 bases between. The CDR3 loop spans 16 amino acids. The CDR3 loop reads CASSGSFGSTNEKLFF. As DNA, the CDR3 is TGTGCCAGCAGTGGGTCATTCGGGTCAACTAATGAAAAACTGTTTTTT.

This rearrangement joins TRBV7-6 to TRBJ2-1, with a weak D call TRBD1 (6 bases). Germline lookup yields CDR1 SGHVS and CDR2 FNYEAQ. V lost 2 bases to trimming and J lost 0 bases, with 8 bases between them. CDR3 length equals 15 residues. CDR3 sequence reads: CASSLRGGSYNEQFF. The CDR3 DNA follows: TGTGCCAGCAGCTTACGAGGGGGCTCCTACAATGAGCAGTTCTTC.

Written as DNA, the CDR3 is TGTGCCAACCGGGGGCCTAGCGGGGGCCTCAAACGCACAGATACGCAGTATTTT. Its protein is CANRGPSGGLKRTDTQYF. V is TRBV27 and J is TRBJ2-3; 10 bases agree with TRBD2. This CDR3 has 18 residues. Trimming at V came to 10 bases and at J to 1 base, leaving 17 bases not matched to a gene. CDR1 is MNHEY and CDR2 is SMNVEV in the germline V gene (reference sequence).

The chain joins TRBV6-6 to TRBJ1-2; TRBD1 matches at 9 bases. V was clipped by 5 bases and J by 6 bases; unmatched bases: 7. CDR1 is MNHNY, CDR2 SVGAGI, per germline (reference sequence). The CDR3 extends over 14 amino acids. This CDR3 reads CASSIRTGAHGYTF. CDR3 DNA: TGTGCCAGCAGTATAAGGACAGGGGCCCATGGCTACACCTTC.

The CDR3 DNA is TGTGCCAGCAGCGCCGGACTCCATCAGCCCCAGCATTTT. Its translation is CASSAGLHQPQHF. The chain has TRBV7-8 and TRBJ1-5, with D unclear. The CDR3 has 13 residues. Germline loops: CDR1 SGHVS, CDR2 FQNEAQ. V gave up 5 bases and J gave up 5 bases, with 10 bases separating them.

The chain uses TRBV30 and TRBJ2-2, with 7 bases aligning to TRBD1. With 4 bases clipped from V and 5 bases from J, the junction kept 13 bases outside the gene matches. This CDR3 region has 16 residues. Germline V lookup: CDR1 GTSNPN, CDR2 SVGIG (reference sequence). The DNA for the CDR3 is TGTGCCTGGACCGACCGGGGCAGGGGGTTTACCGGGGAGCTGTTTTTT. It yields the protein CAWTDRGRGFTGELFF.

There are many counts of this clone. The V and J genes are TRBV6-4 and TRBJ1-2, with 8 bases lining up with TRBD1. Looked up from germline, CDR1 is MRHNA and CDR2 is SNTAGT. The trim removed 0 bases at V and 2 bases at J, leaving 11 bases unmatched. The CDR3 runs to 18 residues. The CDR3: CASSDSFIRGTGNYGYTF. CDR3 DNA: TGTGCCAGCAGTGACTCGTTTATCCGCGGGACAGGCAACTATGGCTACACCTTC.

The chain joins TRBV4-2 to TRBJ2-2, with 9 nucleotides matching TRBD1. Germline V gene data show CDR1 as LGHNA and CDR2 as YNFKEQ. V lost 0 bases, J lost 3 bases, and 11 bases stayed unmatched. The CDR3 sequence is 19 residues long. The CDR3 loop is CASSQDRAGQGGDTGELFF. Here the CDR3 DNA reads TGTGCCAGCAGCCAAGATCGCGCGGGACAGGGAGGCGACACCGGGGAGCTGTTTTTT.

V is TRBV7-9 and J is TRBJ2-1; D might be TRBD2 (6 bases). CDR3 length equals 14 residues. Germline V gives CDR1 SEHNR, CDR2 FQNEAQ (reference sequence). V dropped 4 bases and J dropped 6 bases, with 13 bases sitting between them. The CDR3 DNA follows: TGTGCCAGCAGCTCGGGGTGGGACTTCAATGAGCAGTTCTTC. Translation gives CASSSGWDFNEQFF.

This clone has only one observation. This chain uses TRBV29-1 with TRBJ2-5, with 10 bases lining up with TRBD1. Germline values: CDR1 SQVTM, CDR2 ANQGSEA. V shed 6 bases and J 4 bases; nucleotides not matched to a gene: 5. This CDR3 is 13 amino acids long. Here the CDR3 reads CSVRGQGLETQYF. The DNA for the CDR3 is TGCAGCGTGAGGGGACAGGGGTTAGAGACCCAGTACTTC.

The gene calls are TRBV25-1 and TRBJ2-2, with 8 nucleotides matching TRBD1. Trimming removed 4 bases from V and 1 base from J; junction bases left unmatched: 2. Germline CDR1 and CDR2: MGHDK and SYGVNS. The CDR3 has 15 residues. This CDR3 reads CASSGGQGNTGELFF. CDR3 DNA: TGTGCCAGCAGTGGCGGACAGGGGAACACCGGGGAGCTGTTTTTT.

This clone was counted once. This chain connects TRBV12-3 or TRBV12-4 to TRBJ1-1, with D unclear. The CDR3 contains 12 residues. The ends were cut back, 8 bases at V and 4 bases at J, with 11 bases in the middle. CDR3 residues: CASRGMGTEAFF. The CDR3 DNA is TGTGCCAGCCGCGGGATGGGCACTGAAGCTTTCTTT.

The CDR3 DNA follows: TGCAGTGCTAGTCACGGGATGAACACTGAAGCTTTCTTT. It translates to CSASHGMNTEAFF. The rearrangement links TRBV20-1 to TRBJ1-1, with unresolved D. This CDR3 has 13 residues. Germline V gene lookup returns CDR1 DFQATT and CDR2 SNEGSKA (reference sequence). V gave up 3 bases and J gave up 0 bases, with 8 bases separating them.

The chain carries TRBV24-1 and TRBJ2-1, with 12 bases aligning to TRBD1. The CDR3 contains 18 residues. The germline gives CDR1 KGHDR, CDR2 SFDVKD. After removal of 3 bases from V and 4 bases from J, the junction contained 9 bases not matched to a gene. The CDR3 sequence is CATSDVPGQGAPYNEQFF. The CDR3 coding sequence is TGTGCCACCAGTGATGTCCCGGGACAGGGGGCGCCATACAATGAGCAGTTCTTC.

The V call is TRBV5-1, the J call TRBJ2-1; the D gene is possibly TRBD2 (5 bases). V lost 6 bases, J lost 6 bases, and 10 bases lay in between. Per the germline V gene, CDR1 is SGHRS and CDR2 is YFSETQ. The CDR3 consists of 12 residues. The CDR3 region is CASKREGNEQFF. The DNA of the CDR3 is TGCGCCAGCAAGAGGGAAGGCAATGAGCAGTTCTTC.